The rows below give T cell receptor beta chains drawn from one sample of a study of cytomegalovirus exposure and HLA in healthy donors. Assay: immunoSEQ multiplex PCR; the TCRdb copy retains only in-frame clones and omits some. The table records 40,000 to 45,000 clones, roughly 77% of them present only once. Sequenced sample: PBMCs. All receptors come from a man aged 25 to 40 in good health and CMV-seronegative. Both conserved end residues are trimmed from each CDR3. Each record gives: D gene, J gene, V gene, CDR3 protein. A D gene is named only where the DNA matches it firmly.

>TRBD1|TRBJ2-7|TRBV27
ASSTHYNHPGQGAYEQY
>TRBD2|TRBJ2-1|TRBV5-1
ASRLSGSSYNEQF
>TRBD1|TRBJ1-2|TRBV6-5
ASSTGVNYGYT
>NA|TRBJ2-2|TRBV5-6
ASSLGTWDITESTGELF
>NA|TRBJ2-3|TRBV11-3
ASSLGGGTDTQY
>TRBD1|NA|TRBV5-1
ASSLGQASSYEQY
>NA|TRBJ1-2|TRBV7-9
ASSRDFLGYT
>TRBD1|TRBJ2-7|TRBV9
ASSVVPTGYEQY
>NA|TRBJ1-2|TRBV27
ASSLISSWQVVSGYT
>TRBD2|TRBJ2-3|TRBV6-5
ASSYREGPSDTQY
>NA|TRBJ1-2|TRBV6-5
ASSPAGPNYGYT
>NA|TRBJ1-1|TRBV21-1
ASNSGTMRGTTEAF
>NA|TRBJ1-5|TRBV7-8
ASSLFSQPQH
>NA|TRBJ2-1|TRBV19
ASSWHWRKSSYNEQF
>NA|TRBJ2-2|TRBV11-2
ASRDQGPGELF
>NA|TRBJ1-1|TRBV5-1
ASSSGGGTEAF
>NA|TRBJ1-3|TRBV30
AWSVARRGTIY
>TRBD1|TRBJ2-7|TRBV28
ASSKKKEGQGSYEQY
>TRBD2|TRBJ2-3|TRBV9
ASSTGTTQTTQY
>NA|TRBJ2-4|TRBV14
ASSQRSRDTVLDIQY
>NA|TRBJ2-1|TRBV5-6
ASGRDTRYNEQF
>TRBD2|TRBJ2-7|TRBV11-2
ASSLDPAGGRHEQY
>TRBD1|TRBJ2-2|TRBV11-2
ASSNRTGPNTGELF
>TRBD2|TRBJ2-5|TRBV11-2
ASSLAGGPSETQY
>TRBD2|TRBJ2-7|TRBV27
ASKLAGIGEQY
>TRBD1|TRBJ1-6|TRBV4-1
ASSQTDRDNSPLH
>NA|TRBJ2-4|TRBV18
ASSPPSATRIQY
>NA|TRBJ2-5|TRBV7-2
ASSLAVSDIYQETQY
>NA|TRBJ2-3|TRBV2
ASSLVADTQY
>NA|TRBJ2-6|TRBV27
ASSLRQGRGIGANVLT
>NA|TRBJ1-1|TRBV19
ASSAASGTPAWGAF
>TRBD2|TRBJ2-1|TRBV9
ASSVSGGSSDEQF
>TRBD2|TRBJ2-2|TRBV7-2
ASGLAGVGELF
>NA|NA|TRBV27
ASRRYRDNSYEQY
>TRBD1|TRBJ1-5|TRBV29-1
SVETGGQAQH
>NA|TRBJ2-3|TRBV19
ASSIWRAELTDTQY
>TRBD2|TRBJ2-5|TRBV2
ASSAGGQETQY
>TRBD2|TRBJ2-3|TRBV7-9
ASSPTNLAGGMDTQY
>NA|TRBJ1-3|TRBV28
APGGGNTIY
>NA|TRBJ2-1|TRBV15
ATSRDSSEQF
>TRBD1|TRBJ1-2|TRBV19
ASSIGPFDRDFLDNYGYT
>TRBD2|TRBJ2-7|TRBV7-9
ASSRTSGFGYEQY
>NA|TRBJ2-7|TRBV5-8
ASHSTYEQY
>NA|TRBJ2-7|TRBV27
ASSLNGGGEQY
>NA|TRBJ2-1|TRBV10-1
ASSESNKGRSNEQF
>TRBD2|TRBJ2-3|TRBV5-5
ASSLPGLAGGLTDTQY
>TRBD2|TRBJ2-3|TRBV28
ASSSRSGSWTDTQY
>TRBD2|TRBJ2-3|TRBV30
AWNRGDLTQY
>TRBD2|TRBJ2-5|TRBV30
AWRTGTSGRFLETQY
>NA|TRBJ1-1|TRBV29-1
SAGLRGAEAF
>NA|TRBJ2-5|TRBV5-1
ASSRASTGAPGTQY
>TRBD2|TRBJ2-3|TRBV7-2
ASSFGLAGGPHTQY
>TRBD1|TRBJ2-7|TRBV7-2
ASSVGQGFNEQY
>TRBD2|TRBJ2-3|TRBV4-2
ASSQGLAEESTDTQY
>TRBD2|TRBJ2-7|TRBV25-1
ASSEIPSGDAYEQY